A single sample is the source of the 30 T cell receptor beta chains below, sequenced in a study of HIV-infected patients and healthy controls. The repertoire came from unfractionated whole blood and reflected all unsorted peripheral T cells. Alpha and beta constant-region primers primed reverse transcription of around 0.5 ug RNA. Each of the alpha and beta chains got its own library through chain-specific third strand synthesis with indices. MiXCR, run by TCRdb on the 5' RACE reads, gives a single entry per CDR3 protein. The sample yields roughly 7,300 distinct CDR3 sequences, around 8.6% seen once. The sequenced sample was blood, obtained before antiretroviral therapy. These receptors all come from an adult with HIV infection.

The J gene is TRBJ2-3, the V gene TRBV4-1, with TRBD2 matching 11 bases. Germline V lookup: CDR1 MGHRA, CDR2 YSYEKL. J lost 2 bases, V lost 4 bases, and 2 bases had no gene match. The CDR3 spans 15 residues. The chain's CDR3 is CASSPGLADTDTQYF. CDR3 DNA sequence: TGCGCCAGCAGCCCGGGACTAGCGGACACAGATACGCAGTATTTT.

This clonotype was counted many times. The V gene is TRBV25-1, the J gene TRBJ1-1; possible D gene TRBD1, 5 bases. Germline values: CDR1 MGHDK, CDR2 SYGVNS. V was clipped by 7 bases and J by 1 base, with 10 bases between them. The CDR3 contains 13 residues. In DNA form, the CDR3 reads TGTGCCAGCAACAGGTTGGGGAACACTGAAGCTTTCTTT. Its translation is CASNRLGNTEAFF.

The CDR3 sequence: CASSTRAGGYEQYF. CDR3 bases: TGTGCCAGCAGCACCAGGGCAGGGGGCTACGAGCAGTACTTC. This rearrangement joins TRBV5-4 to TRBJ2-7, with 7 bases fitting TRBD1. J gave up 3 bases and V 4 bases, and 7 bases lay outside the gene matches. Germline assignment: CDR1 SGHNT and CDR2 YYREEE (reference sequence). The CDR3 is made up of 14 amino acids.

Judged by abundance, this clonotype is medium-sized (0.01 to 0.1%). The rearrangement links TRBV7-6 to TRBJ2-7; 8 bases align to TRBD1. Germline V gene sequence: CDR1 SGHVS, CDR2 FNYEAQ. This CDR3 is 15 amino acids long. J gave up 3 bases and V 2 bases, and 6 bases lay outside the gene matches. This chain's CDR3 is CASSLTSGQGYEQYF. The CDR3 nucleotides are TGTGCCAGCAGCTTAACTTCCGGACAGGGCTACGAGCAGTACTTC.

This clonotype counts as medium-sized. This chain joins TRBV27 and TRBJ1-1; D not resolved. There are 10 residues in the CDR3. Trimming left V 8 bases short and J 11 bases short, with 12 bases between. Germline V gene sequence: CDR1 MNHEY, CDR2 SMNVEV (reference sequence). The CDR3 DNA is TGTGCCAGCGGCCTGGGTGTGGCTTTCTTT. Its protein product is CASGLGVAFF.

This clonotype was detected ten times or more. CDR3 in DNA: TGTGCCAGCATCTGGACAGGGGGTTCCACAGATACGCAGTATTTT. It specifies CASIWTGGSTDTQYF. The chain uses TRBV5-6 and TRBJ2-3; 10 nucleotides line up with TRBD1. Germline V CDR1 and CDR2: SGHDT, YYEEEE. The CDR3 is 15 residues long. J lost 2 bases, V lost 6 bases, and 6 bases had no gene match.

This clonotype rates as medium-sized (0.01 to 0.1%). V gene TRBV3-1 combines with J gene TRBJ1-1; D possibly corresponds to TRBD1 (5 bases). The V end was cut by 0 bases, the J end by 9 bases, with 14 bases between. The CDR3 covers 14 residues. Germline values: CDR1 LGHDT, CDR2 YNNKEL (reference sequence). The CDR3 DNA follows: TGTGCCAGCAGCCAAGATGGCGGGGCAGAGAAAGCTTTCTTT. Translation gives CASSQDGGAEKAFF.

The chain combines TRBV5-4 with TRBJ2-2; D not certain. The CDR3 has 14 residues. Trimming shortened V by 4 bases and J by 2 bases, and 9 bases separated the two germline ends. Germline loops: CDR1 SGHNT, CDR2 YYREEE (reference sequence). The CDR3 DNA reads as TGTGCCAGCAGCACAATGGTAAACACCGGGGAGCTGTTTTTT. Protein: CASSTMVNTGELFF.

The rearrangement joins TRBV7-9 to TRBJ2-5; 8 bases line up with TRBD2. CDR1 is SEHNR and CDR2 is FQNEAQ in the germline V gene (reference sequence). The V segment lost 3 bases and the J segment 5 bases; nucleotides outside the gene matches: 5. This CDR3 comprises 14 residues. The CDR3 DNA sequence: TGTGCCAGCAGCTTGTTAGCGGGATTGGAGACCCAGTACTTC. Amino acid sequence: CASSLLAGLETQYF.

This clonotype qualifies as medium-sized. The genes are TRBV6-6 and TRBJ2-7; D might be TRBD2 (6 bases). CDR1 MNHNY and CDR2 SVGAGI come from the germline V gene (reference sequence). With 0 bases removed from V and 0 bases from J, the gap between germline ends came to 12 bases. The CDR3 runs to 16 residues. CDR3 coding DNA: TGTGCCAGCAGTTACTCTACCGGGGGTAGCTCCTACGAGCAGTACTTC. Translating gives CASSYSTGGSSYEQYF.

This clonotype was observed many times. The rearrangement uses TRBV30 and TRBJ1-2; 7 nucleotides align to TRBD1. CDR1 is GTSNPN, CDR2 SVGIG, per germline (reference sequence). The CDR3 has 12 amino acids. V dropped 8 bases and J dropped 4; count of bases not matched to a gene: 7. CDR3 loop: CAGRTGFYGYTF. The CDR3 DNA reads TGTGCCGGCAGGACAGGATTCTATGGCTACACCTTC.

This clonotype ranks as medium-sized. This chain joins TRBV7-2 and TRBJ1-1; D is unresolved. Trimming took 5 bases from V and 4 from J, leaving 17 bases between them. CDR3 length: 15 residues. In germline, CDR1 is SGHTA, CDR2 FQGNSA. Written as DNA, the CDR3 is TGTGCCAGCAGCGCCGGAGGTACCTGGCCCACTGAAGCTTTCTTT. Encoded protein: CASSAGGTWPTEAFF.

This clonotype is deemed medium-sized. This sequence joins TRBV2 and TRBJ1-3; D remains ambiguous. V shed 0 bases and J shed 4 bases, with 4 bases lying between them. Germline loops: CDR1 SNHLY, CDR2 FYNNEI. The CDR3 is 13 residues long. The CDR3 spells CASSEAVGNTIYF. CDR3 sequence (DNA): TGTGCCAGCAGTGAAGCGGTAGGAAACACCATATATTTT.

As to this clonotype: A much more abundant neighbour one base away suggests this may be a read error. This chain links TRBV6-5 with TRBJ1-2; D is ambiguous. Germline CDR1 reads MNHEY; CDR2 reads SVGAGI. The CDR3 covers 14 residues. CDR3 residues: CASTGRTSNYSYTF. In DNA form, the CDR3 reads TGTGCCAGCACCGGGAGAACCTCTAACTATAGCTACACCTTC.

V usage is TRBV20-1 and J usage is TRBJ2-1; 7 bases are a match to TRBD2. The CDR3 length is 13 residues. Germline CDR1 DFQATT, CDR2 SNEGSKA (reference sequence). The CDR3 is CSEPSGPPNEQFF. The CDR3 DNA follows: TGCAGCGAGCCTAGCGGCCCCCCCAATGAGCAGTTCTTC.

By sample fraction, this clonotype is medium-sized. The chain carries TRBV18 and TRBJ1-1; 9 nucleotides agree with TRBD1. This CDR3 is built from 14 residues. V was clipped by 6 bases and J by 6 bases; unmatched bases: 8. The germline V gene has CDR1 KGHSH and CDR2 LQKENI. DNA of the CDR3: TGTGCCAGCTCCCCGGGACAGGGAATCCCTGAAGCTTTCTTT. Amino acids: CASSPGQGIPEAFF.

In its sample, this clonotype was seen many times. The rearrangement joins TRBV6-5 to TRBJ2-2, with D hard to call. Germline V gives CDR1 MNHEY, CDR2 SVGAGI. The CDR3 runs 13 residues. With 5 bases removed from V and 8 bases from J, the gap between germline ends came to 12 bases. As DNA, the CDR3 is TGTGCCAGCAGTCCGACTCAGTCTGGGGAGCTGTTTTTT. This encodes CASSPTQSGELFF.

In this sample, this clonotype turned up many times. The V gene is TRBV30, the J gene TRBJ1-5; unclear D gene. Trimming removed 5 bases at V and 4 bases at J, with 15 bases between. This CDR3 contains 14 residues. Germline assignment: CDR1 GTSNPN and CDR2 SVGIG (reference sequence). The CDR3 nucleotides read TGTGCCTGGGCACGGACCTTCGGGAATCAGCCCCAGCATTTT. Encoded protein: CAWARTFGNQPQHF.

In this sample, this clonotype turned up many times. This sequence joins TRBV20-1 and TRBJ1-6; 7 bases match TRBD1. Germline CDR1 DFQATT, CDR2 SNEGSKA (reference sequence). The CDR3 has 14 residues. V lost 3 bases and J lost 7; bases outside the gene matches: 6. The CDR3 sequence: CSARSGQFNSPLHF. DNA of the CDR3: TGCAGTGCTAGGTCGGGACAGTTCAATTCACCCCTCCACTTT.

This clonotype has a count of ten or more. The chain is built from TRBV19 and TRBJ1-1; D unclear. This CDR3 has 14 residues. Germline CDR1 LNHDA, CDR2 SQIVND (reference sequence). Trimming removed 2 bases from V and 0 bases from J, with 7 bases in between. The CDR3 nucleotides read TGTGCCAGTAGTATAAACGCGATGAACACTGAAGCTTTCTTT. It yields the protein CASSINAMNTEAFF.

At least ten counts were recorded for this clonotype. V and J are TRBV29-1 and TRBJ1-1; D remains unclear. Trimming cost V 6 bases and J 1 base, with 3 bases left between them. The CDR3 consists of 10 residues. Per germline, CDR1 SQVTM and CDR2 ANQGSEA. The DNA of the CDR3 is TGCAGCGTGAAGAACACTGAAGCTTTCTTT. Protein sequence: CSVKNTEAFF.

The chain carries TRBV5-1 and TRBJ2-3, with 10 nucleotides matching TRBD2. V was clipped by 2 bases and J by 4 bases; unmatched bases: 7. This CDR3 has 16 amino acids. Germline values: CDR1 SGHRS, CDR2 YFSETQ. As DNA, the CDR3 is TGCGCCAGCAGCTTCTCGCCAGCGGGGGGGCCAGATACGCAGTATTTT. It specifies CASSFSPAGGPDTQYF.

By sample share, this clonotype is medium-sized. V is TRBV30 and J is TRBJ1-1; a possible D gene is TRBD1 (5 bases). V gave up 8 bases and J gave up 0 bases, with 10 bases separating them. Per germline, CDR1 GTSNPN and CDR2 SVGIG (reference sequence). This CDR3 spans 12 amino acids. The CDR3 loop is CAGGLLNTEAFF. The CDR3 nucleotides are TGTGCCGGGGGACTCCTGAACACTGAAGCTTTCTTT.

Comment on this clonotype: It may be a read error: a sequence one base away is much more abundant. The genes are TRBV6-1 and TRBJ1-2; D is possibly TRBD1 (5 bases). The CDR3 contains 14 residues. Germline V CDR1 and CDR2: MNHNS, SASEGT. Trimming left V 4 bases short and J 8 bases short, with 17 bases between. CDR3 bases: TGTGCCAGCAGTGCATGGGCAGGGACGAACGGCTACACCTTC. Amino acids: CASSAWAGTNGYTF.

This clonotype appeared many times. The genes are TRBV7-9 and TRBJ2-1, with D perhaps TRBD1 (6 bases). The CDR3 has 16 amino acids. The V and J ends lost 6 bases and 3 bases respectively, with 18 bases between them. The germline V gene encodes CDR1 SEHNR and CDR2 FQNEAQ (reference sequence). CDR3 in DNA: TGTGCCAGCAGTCGAAGAAGGGACACTAACTACAATGAGCAGTTCTTC. Translated: CASSRRRDTNYNEQFF.

By its share, this clonotype is medium-sized. CDR3 sequence reads: CASRGLAGEDNEQFF. DNA for the CDR3: TGTGCCAGCAGGGGACTAGCGGGAGAAGACAATGAGCAGTTCTTC. The V call is TRBV28, the J call TRBJ2-1; 14 bases line up with TRBD2. This CDR3 comprises 15 residues. Germline CDR1 reads MDHEN; CDR2 reads SYDVKM. After removal of 6 bases from V and 5 bases from J, the junction contained 3 bases not matched to a gene.

There are many counts of this clonotype. This chain joins TRBV27 and TRBJ1-4; D perhaps matches TRBD1 (5 bases). The germline CDR1 and CDR2 sequences are MNHEY and SMNVEV (reference sequence). The CDR3 loop spans 14 amino acids. Trimming removed 6 bases from V and 7 bases from J, with 15 bases in between. The CDR3 spells CASSPWGPSEKLFF. The CDR3 DNA sequence: TGTGCCAGCAGCCCCTGGGGCCCGTCTGAAAAACTGTTTTTT.

This clonotype qualifies as medium-sized. The chain couples TRBV7-9 to TRBJ1-5; D gene ambiguous. This CDR3 contains 14 residues. The V end was cut by 5 bases, the J end by 0 bases, with 8 bases between. From germline, CDR1 is SEHNR and CDR2 FQNEAQ (reference sequence). DNA of the CDR3: TGTGCCAGCAGCCCAGCGGTTAGCAATCAGCCCCAGCATTTT. Protein: CASSPAVSNQPQHF.

This clonotype was detected only a few times. The J gene is TRBJ1-1, the V gene TRBV6-1, with D perhaps TRBD1 (5 bases). This CDR3 spans 13 amino acids. In germline, CDR1 is MNHNS, CDR2 SASEGT. The V gene lost 2 bases and the J gene lost 4 bases, with 8 bases spanning the gap. The CDR3 nucleotides read TGTGCCAGCAGTGAAATCGGGGGCACTGAAGCTTTCTTT. It specifies CASSEIGGTEAFF.

This clonotype is medium-sized. The chain is built from TRBV10-3 and TRBJ2-2, with D uncertain. Germline assignment: CDR1 ENHRY and CDR2 SYGVKD. The ends were cut back, 8 bases at V and 2 bases at J, with 6 bases in the middle. This CDR3 region has 12 residues. CDR3 amino acids: CAIAPNTGELFF. The CDR3 nucleotides read TGTGCCATCGCACCAAACACCGGGGAGCTGTTTTTT.